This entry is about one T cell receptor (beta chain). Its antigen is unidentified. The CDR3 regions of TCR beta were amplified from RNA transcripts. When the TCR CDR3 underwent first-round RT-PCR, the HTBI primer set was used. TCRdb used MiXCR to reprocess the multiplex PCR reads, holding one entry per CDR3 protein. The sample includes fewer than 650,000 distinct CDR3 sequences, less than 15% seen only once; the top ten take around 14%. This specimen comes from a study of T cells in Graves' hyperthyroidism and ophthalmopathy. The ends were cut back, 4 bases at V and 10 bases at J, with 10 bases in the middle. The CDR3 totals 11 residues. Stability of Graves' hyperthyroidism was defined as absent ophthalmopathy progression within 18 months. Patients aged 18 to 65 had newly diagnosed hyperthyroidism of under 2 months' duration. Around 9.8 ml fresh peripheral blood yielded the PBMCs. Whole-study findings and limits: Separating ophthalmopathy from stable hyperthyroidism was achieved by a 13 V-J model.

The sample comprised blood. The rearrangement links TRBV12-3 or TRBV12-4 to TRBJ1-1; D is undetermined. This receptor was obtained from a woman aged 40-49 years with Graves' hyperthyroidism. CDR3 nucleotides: TGTGCCAGCAGTTCTGCTACCGGAGCTTTCTTT. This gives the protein CASSSATGAFF.